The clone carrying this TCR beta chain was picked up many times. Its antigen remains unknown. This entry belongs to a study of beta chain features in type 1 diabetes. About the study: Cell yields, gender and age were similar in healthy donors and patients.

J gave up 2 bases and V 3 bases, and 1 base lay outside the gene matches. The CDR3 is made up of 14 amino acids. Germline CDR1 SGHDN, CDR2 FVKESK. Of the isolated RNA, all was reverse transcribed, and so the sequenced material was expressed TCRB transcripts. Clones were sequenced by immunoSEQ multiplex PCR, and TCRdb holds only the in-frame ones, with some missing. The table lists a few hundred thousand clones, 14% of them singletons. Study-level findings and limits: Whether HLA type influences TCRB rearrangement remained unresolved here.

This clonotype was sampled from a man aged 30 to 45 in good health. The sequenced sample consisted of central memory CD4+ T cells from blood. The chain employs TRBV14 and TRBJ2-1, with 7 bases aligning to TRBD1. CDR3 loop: CASSQTGTYNEQFF. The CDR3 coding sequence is TGTGCCAGCAGCCAGACAGGGACCTACAATGAGCAGTTCTTC.